This TCR beta chain was sequenced during a study of beta chain features in type 1 diabetes. Naive, central memory, regulatory and stem cell-like memory cells within the CD4+ compartment were sorted using CD45RO/CCR7/CD25/CD127/CD95/CD27. Germline lookup yields CDR1 PRHDT and CDR2 FYEKMQ (reference sequence). The V end lost 5 bases, the J end lost 4 bases, and 14 bases lay between the germline ends. The CDR3 loop spans 14 amino acids. Every isolated RNA sample was fully reverse transcribed, so sequencing captured expressed TCRB transcripts. Method: immunoSEQ multiplex PCR; TCRdb's copy keeps in-frame clones and lacks some. The sample shows fewer than 300,000 clones, about a tenth of them seen only once. Worth noting for this clone: Its specificity is not known.

Broader study findings: Significant though moderate, a shortening of TCRB CDR3s appeared in all four CD4+ subsets of Type 1 diabetes patients.

The V gene is TRBV13, the J gene TRBJ1-2, with D possibly being TRBD1 (6 bases). Sequenced sample: naive CD4+ T cells from blood. The source is a man aged 25 to 45 with type 1 diabetes. The CDR3 nucleotides are TGTGCCAGCAGCCTTGTGGCAGGGGCCTATGGCTACACCTTC. It yields the protein CASSLVAGAYGYTF. Looking up the rest from reference TRBV13 and TRBJ1-2 gives the full variable domain: AAGVIQSPRHLIKEKRETATLKCYPIPRHDTVYWYQQGPGQDPQFLISFYEKMQSDKGSIPDRFSAQQFSDYHSELNMSSLELGDSALYFCASSLVAGAYGYTFGSGTRLTVV.